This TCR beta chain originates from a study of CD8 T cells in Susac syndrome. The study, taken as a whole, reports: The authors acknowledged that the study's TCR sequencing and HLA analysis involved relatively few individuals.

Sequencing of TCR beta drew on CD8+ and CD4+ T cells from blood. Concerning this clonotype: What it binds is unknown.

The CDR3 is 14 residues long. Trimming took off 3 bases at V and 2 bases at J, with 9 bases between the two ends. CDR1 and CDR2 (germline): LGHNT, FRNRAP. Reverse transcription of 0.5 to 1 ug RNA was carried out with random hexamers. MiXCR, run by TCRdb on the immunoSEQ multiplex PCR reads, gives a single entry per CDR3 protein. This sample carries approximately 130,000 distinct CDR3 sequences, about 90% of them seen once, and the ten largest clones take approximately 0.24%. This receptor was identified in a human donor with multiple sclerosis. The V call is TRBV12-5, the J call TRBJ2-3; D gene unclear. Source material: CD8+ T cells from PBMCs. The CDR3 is CASGLGLPTDTQYF. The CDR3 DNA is TGTGCTAGTGGTTTAGGGCTCCCCACAGATACGCAGTATTTT.